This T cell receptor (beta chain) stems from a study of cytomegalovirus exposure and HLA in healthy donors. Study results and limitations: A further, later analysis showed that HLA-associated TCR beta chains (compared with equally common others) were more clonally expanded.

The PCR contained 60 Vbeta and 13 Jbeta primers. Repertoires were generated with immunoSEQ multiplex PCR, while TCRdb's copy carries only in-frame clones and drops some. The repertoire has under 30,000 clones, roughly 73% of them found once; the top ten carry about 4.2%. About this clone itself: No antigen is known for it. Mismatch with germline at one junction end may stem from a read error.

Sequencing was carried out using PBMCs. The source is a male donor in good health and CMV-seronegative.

For the CDR3, the DNA is TGTTCCAGCAGCTTAGCGCTGAGTTACGAGCAGTACTTC. It specifies CSSSLALSYEQYF. V is TRBV7-9 and J is TRBJ2-7; D perhaps matches TRBD2 (5 bases). CDR3 size: 13 residues. Germline assignment: CDR1 SEHNR and CDR2 FQNEAQ (reference sequence).